This T cell receptor (beta chain) came from a study of T cells after yellow fever vaccination. About the research overall: Preparation used SMART-Seq v4 Ultra Low Input for the low-cell-number fractions.

V lost 5 bases and J 8 bases, leaving 10 bases between the germline ends. The germline V gene has CDR1 SGHAT and CDR2 FQDESV (reference sequence). There are 12 residues in the CDR3. Conversion of TCR transcripts into cDNA relied on 5'RACE template switching, which added a universal primer site and UMIs. TCRdb redid the calling of the 5' RACE reads with MiXCR, one entry per CDR3 protein. The sample carries almost 600,000 distinct CDR3 sequences, roughly 14% recorded once. Study outcomes and limitations: FACS-sorted repertoires could harbor abundant contaminating bulk-population clonotypes. Detected again after the booster were most primary-vaccination clones, at 96% CD4 and 80% to 90% CD8.

This clonotype was seen a handful of times. Its antigen is currently unknown. The sequencing used PBMCs, collected on the day of the yellow fever booster vaccination. The genes are TRBV11-1 and TRBJ2-1, with TRBD2 as a possible D gene (6 bases). The sequence came from a man aged 25 to 40 who received the YFV17D yellow fever vaccine. Here the CDR3 DNA reads TGTGCCAGCAGCCTAAGACTAGATGAGCAGTTCTTC. This sequence encodes CASSLRLDEQFF.